This record covers a single T cell receptor (beta chain). The sample originates from a study of shared clonotypes between healthy human individuals. Clones were sequenced by immunoSEQ multiplex PCR, and TCRdb holds only the in-frame ones, with some missing. In the table there are approximately 980,000 clones, about three quarters of which are singletons. The CDR3 runs to 13 residues. The V gene lost 10 bases and the J gene lost 4 bases, with 16 bases spanning the gap. Germline V gene data show CDR1 as WNHNN and CDR2 as SYGVQD (reference sequence). J is TRBJ2-5 and V is TRBV10-1; D tentatively fits TRBD1 or TRBD2 (5 bases each). The clonotype was recovered from a man between 18 and 35 years old in good health. Input material: memory CD4+ T cells sorted from blood. The subset denotes: CD45RA-negative fraction. CDR3 DNA: TGCGCCATCCGTAGGGTGAGGGGAGAGACCCAGTACTTC. Its protein product is CAIRRVRGETQYF.